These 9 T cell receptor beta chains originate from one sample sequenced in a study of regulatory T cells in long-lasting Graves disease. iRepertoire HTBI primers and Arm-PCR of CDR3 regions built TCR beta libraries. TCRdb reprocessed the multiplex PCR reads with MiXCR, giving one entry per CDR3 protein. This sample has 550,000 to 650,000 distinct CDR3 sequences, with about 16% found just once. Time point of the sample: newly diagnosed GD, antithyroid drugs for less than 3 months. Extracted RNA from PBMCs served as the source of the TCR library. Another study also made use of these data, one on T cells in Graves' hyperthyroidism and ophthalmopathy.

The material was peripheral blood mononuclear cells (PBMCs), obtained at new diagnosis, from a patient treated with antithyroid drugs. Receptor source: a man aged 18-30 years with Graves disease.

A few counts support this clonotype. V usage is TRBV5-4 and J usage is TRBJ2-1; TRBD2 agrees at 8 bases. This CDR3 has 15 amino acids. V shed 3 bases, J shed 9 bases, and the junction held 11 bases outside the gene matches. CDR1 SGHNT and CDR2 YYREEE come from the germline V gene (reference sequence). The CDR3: CASSSGGAAVREQFF. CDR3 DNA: TGTGCCAGCAGCTCGGGGGGGGCGGCAGTCCGTGAGCAGTTCTTC.

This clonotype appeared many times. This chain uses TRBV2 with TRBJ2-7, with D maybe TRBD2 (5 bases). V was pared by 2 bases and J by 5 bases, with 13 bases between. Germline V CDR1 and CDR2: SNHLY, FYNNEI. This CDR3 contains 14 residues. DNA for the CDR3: TGTGCCAGCAGTGAAATGCTCACTAGTGACGAGCAGTACTTC. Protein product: CASSEMLTSDEQYF.

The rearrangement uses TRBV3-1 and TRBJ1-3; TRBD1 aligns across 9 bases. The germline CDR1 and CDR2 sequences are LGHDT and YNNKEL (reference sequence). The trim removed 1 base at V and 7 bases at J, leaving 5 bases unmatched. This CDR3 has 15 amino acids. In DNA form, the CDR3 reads TGTGCCAGCAGCCAAGGGACAGGGGATGGTAACACCATATATTTT. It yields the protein CASSQGTGDGNTIYF.

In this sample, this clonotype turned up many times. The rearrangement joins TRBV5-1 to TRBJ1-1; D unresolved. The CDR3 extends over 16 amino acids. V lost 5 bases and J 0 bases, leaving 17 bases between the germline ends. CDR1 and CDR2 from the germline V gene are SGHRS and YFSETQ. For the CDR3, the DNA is TGCGCCAGCAGAACAAGACGGACCGCTTTGAACACTGAAGCTTTCTTT. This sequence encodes CASRTRRTALNTEAFF.

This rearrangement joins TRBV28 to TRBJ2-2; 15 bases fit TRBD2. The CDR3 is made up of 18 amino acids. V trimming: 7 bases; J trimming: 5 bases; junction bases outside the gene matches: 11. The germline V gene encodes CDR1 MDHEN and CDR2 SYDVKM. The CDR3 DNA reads TGTGCCAGCACCCCTTATCGGGGACTAGCGGGAGGAACCGGGGAGCTGTTTTTT. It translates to CASTPYRGLAGGTGELFF.

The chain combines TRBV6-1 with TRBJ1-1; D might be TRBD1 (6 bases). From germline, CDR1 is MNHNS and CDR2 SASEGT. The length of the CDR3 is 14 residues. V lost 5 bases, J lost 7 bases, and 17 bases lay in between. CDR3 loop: CASSPMGGPFEAFF. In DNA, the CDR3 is TGTGCCAGCAGTCCGATGGGGGGGCCTTTTGAAGCTTTCTTT.

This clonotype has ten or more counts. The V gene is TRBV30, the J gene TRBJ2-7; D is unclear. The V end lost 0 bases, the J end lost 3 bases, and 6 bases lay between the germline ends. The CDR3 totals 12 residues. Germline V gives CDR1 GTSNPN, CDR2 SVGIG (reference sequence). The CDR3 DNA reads TGTGCCTGGAGTGTATTGGGCTACGAGCAGTACTTC. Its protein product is CAWSVLGYEQYF.

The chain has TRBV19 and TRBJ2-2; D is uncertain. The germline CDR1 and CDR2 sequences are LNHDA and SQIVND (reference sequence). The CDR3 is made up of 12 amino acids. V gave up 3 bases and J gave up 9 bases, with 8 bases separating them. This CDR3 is CASSMLGRELFF. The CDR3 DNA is TGTGCCAGTAGTATGTTGGGGAGGGAGCTGTTTTTT.

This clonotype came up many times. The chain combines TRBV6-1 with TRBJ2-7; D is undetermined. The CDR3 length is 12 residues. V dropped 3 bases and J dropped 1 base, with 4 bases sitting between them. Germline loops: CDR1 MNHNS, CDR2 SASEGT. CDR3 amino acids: CASSEGSYEQYF. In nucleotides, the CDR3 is TGTGCCAGCAGTGAGGGGTCCTACGAGCAGTACTTC.